The clone carrying this T cell receptor (beta chain) showed up just once. Participant-reported clinical history was the basis for cohort assignment. This sample was included in a study of blood T cell repertoires in COVID-19. Libraries were prepared by immunoSEQ multiplex PCR; TCRdb keeps only in-frame clonotypes and omits some of them. This repertoire shows about 400,000 clones, under 90% found once; its top ten account for 1.7%. The CDR3 is 16 residues long. Germline assignment: CDR1 KGHDR and CDR2 SFDVKD. V was cut by 5 bases and J by 0 bases, with 13 bases left in between. Sequencing input: PBMCs or T cells enriched from blood (not recorded which). This chain joins TRBV24-1 and TRBJ1-3; the D gene is possibly TRBD1 (6 bases). This clonotype originated in a woman in her twenties or thirties who had recovered from COVID-19. In nucleotides, the CDR3 is TGTGCCACCAGTGCAGGGGCCTCCAACTCTGGAAACACCATATATTTT. Translated, it gives CATSAGASNSGNTIYF.